This T cell receptor beta chain is drawn from a study of molecular identifiers for immune sequencing clone quantification. Regarding the study as a whole: Spiked Jurkat TCR RNA equal to one cell could reportedly be picked out among some 1 million naive cells. Clonotypes surpassing 20 RNA copies contained over 97% of effector molecules, versus under 1% in naive cells.

There are many counts of this clonotype. Its antigen remains unknown. Bulk TCR library preparation followed previously described methods with listed TCR primers. TCRdb passed the PCR reads through MiXCR, listing each CDR3 protein once. The data contain 490,000 or so distinct CDR3 sequences, around a fifth of them singletons. Construction of naive CD8 libraries employed roughly 18,000 to 1,000,000 sorted cells together with 10%, 30% or 50% RNA. CDR1 and CDR2 (germline): SGHAT, FQNNGV. The V gene lost 5 bases and the J gene lost 6 bases, with 9 bases spanning the gap. This CDR3 spans 12 amino acids. This chain uses TRBV11-2 with TRBJ2-3, with unresolved D. The clonotype comes from a human donor in good health. Some libraries in this study had Jurkat cell RNA spiked in. The sequenced material came from naive CD8+ T cells from blood, with Jurkat cell RNA spiked in. Subset indicated: FACS-sorted CD8+CD4-CCR7+CD45RA+ naive T cells. The CDR3 loop reads CASSHLVDTQYF. CDR3 in DNA: TGTGCCAGCAGCCACTTAGTGGATACGCAGTATTTT.